The clone carrying this TCR beta chain turned up a few times. The antigen is unknown. The V end was cut by 3 bases, the J end by 3 bases, with 9 bases between. The CDR3 length is 13 residues. Germline values: CDR1 KGHSH, CDR2 LQKENI. One entry per CDR3 protein results from TCRdb running MiXCR on the 5' RACE reads. The sample lists 150,000 or so distinct CDR3 sequences, roughly 28% occurring once. The sample originates from a study of T-cell memory formation after mild COVID-19. Study-level results: Pre-infection memory contained some responding clones, which suggested that cross-reactive memory had joined. There was no confirmation that second-wave clones peaking on day 37 were SARS-CoV-2 specific. Contracting clones from day 15 to 85 had balanced CD4/CD8; later expanders favoured CD4+.

The chain recombines TRBV18 with TRBJ2-7, with D hard to call. The source is an adult woman who had mild COVID-19 (a few samples of this study predate the infection). Cell type and time point are not known. Sequenced sample: PBMCs or a T cell subset sorted from them (not recorded which). CDR3 protein: CASSPNDNYEQYF. In nucleotides, the CDR3 is TGTGCCAGCTCACCGAACGACAACTACGAGCAGTACTTC.